The rows below give T cell receptor beta chains drawn from one sample of a study of blood T cell repertoires in COVID-19. Method: immunoSEQ multiplex PCR; TCRdb's copy keeps in-frame clones and lacks some. The data show roughly 250,000 clones, with 80% to 90% seen just once and roughly 4.3% held by the top ten. The sequencing input was PBMCs or T cells enriched from blood (not recorded which). The receptors were gathered from a woman aged 25 to 45 who had recovered from COVID-19. CDR3s include the opening cysteine and the closing phenylalanine or tryptophan. A D gene is named only where the DNA matches it firmly. The size of a clone is reported for some rows only, either as once, few or many, or as a class for expanded clones.

abundance	v_gene	j_gene	d_gene	CDR3aa	CDR3nt
NA	TRBV7-9	TRBJ2-7	TRBD1	CASSLWGQAYEQYF	TGTGCCAGCAGCTTATGGGGACAGGCGTACGAGCAGTACTTC
NA	TRBV15	TRBJ1-2	NA	CATSRGEATNYGYTF	TGTGCCACCAGCAGAGGAGAGGCAACGAACTATGGCTACACCTTC
NA	TRBV15	TRBJ2-7	NA	CATSRDQYEQYF	TGTGCCACCAGCAGAGATCAGTACGAGCAGTACTTC
NA	TRBV6-6	TRBJ2-5	TRBD1	CASRPHDRDRETQYF	TGTGCCAGCAGACCCCATGACAGGGACAGGGAGACCCAGTACTTC
NA	TRBV7-2	TRBJ2-7	TRBD2	CASSTSGASSYEQYF	TGTGCCAGCAGTACTAGCGGAGCAAGCTCCTACGAGCAGTACTTC
NA	TRBV18	TRBJ1-5	NA	CASSPRSRNQPQHF	TGTGCCAGCTCACCCCGGAGCCGAAATCAGCCCCAGCATTTT
NA	TRBV28	TRBJ2-7	NA	CASSFPRPGTPGLYEQYF	TGTGCCAGCAGTTTTCCCAGACCGGGGACACCGGGACTATACGAGCAGTACTTC
NA	TRBV3-1/TRBV3-2	TRBJ2-7	TRBD1	CASSQETGGYEQYF	TGTGCCAGCAGCCAAGAAACAGGGGGCTACGAGCAGTACTTC
NA	TRBV7-6	TRBJ2-7	TRBD1	CASSFGTGGSYEQYF	TGTGCCAGCAGCTTCGGGACAGGGGGCTCCTACGAGCAGTACTTC
NA	TRBV5-1	TRBJ2-3	TRBD1	CASQLQGQGTDTQYF	TGCGCCAGCCAGCTCCAGGGACAGGGCACAGATACGCAGTATTTT
NA	TRBV27	TRBJ2-3	NA	CASSLTPDRRDTQYF	TGTGCCAGCAGTTTAACCCCAGACAGGCGAGATACGCAGTATTTT
NA	TRBV4-1	TRBJ2-3	NA	CASSQQGLGTDTQYF	TGCGCCAGCAGCCAACAGGGATTGGGCACAGATACGCAGTATTTT
NA	TRBV19	TRBJ2-7	NA	CASTPDRWHYEQYF	TGTGCCAGTACCCCAGACAGGTGGCACTACGAGCAGTACTTC
NA	TRBV7-9	TRBJ2-1	NA	CASSSAGQFF	TGTGCCAGCAGCTCGGCAGGGCAGTTCTTC
NA	TRBV2	TRBJ1-5	TRBD1	CASRRGQVNQPQHF	TGTGCCAGCAGACGTGGACAGGTCAATCAGCCCCAGCATTTT
NA	TRBV5-4	TRBJ1-2	NA	CASSSGTFNYGYTF	TGTGCCAGCAGTTCAGGGACATTTAACTATGGCTACACCTTC
once	TRBV4-1	TRBJ2-7	TRBD2	CASSPFSGGSYEQYF	TGCGCCAGCAGCCCCTTCAGCGGGGGGTCCTACGAGCAGTACTTC
few	TRBV10-1	TRBJ1-4	TRBD1	CASSEGTGEEKLFF	TGCGCCAGCAGTGAGGGGACAGGGGAAGAAAAACTGTTTTTT